This TCR beta chain was obtained from a study of blood T cell repertoires in COVID-19. The overall study: The study drew acute and convalescent COVID-19 samples from the United States, Italy and Spain. T cells, B-cell-depleted T cells, or PBMCs provided the cDNA or gDNA that served as material.

Per the germline V gene, CDR1 is SGHTA and CDR2 is FQGTGA. The CDR3 totals 15 residues. J lost 2 bases, V lost 6 bases, and 8 bases had no gene match. Produced via immunoSEQ multiplex PCR; TCRdb's table is partial and in-frame only. Among a few hundred thousand clones, around 85% were seen once, and the ten largest hold around 5.1%. The source is a human donor in a cohort sampled during active COVID-19. This chain joins TRBV7-3 and TRBJ2-3, with 7 bases identical to TRBD2. The sample consisted of peripheral blood. The CDR3 nucleotides are TGTGCCAGCAGGGAGACTAGCCGTGACACAGATACGCAGTATTTT. It codes for CASRETSRDTDTQYF.